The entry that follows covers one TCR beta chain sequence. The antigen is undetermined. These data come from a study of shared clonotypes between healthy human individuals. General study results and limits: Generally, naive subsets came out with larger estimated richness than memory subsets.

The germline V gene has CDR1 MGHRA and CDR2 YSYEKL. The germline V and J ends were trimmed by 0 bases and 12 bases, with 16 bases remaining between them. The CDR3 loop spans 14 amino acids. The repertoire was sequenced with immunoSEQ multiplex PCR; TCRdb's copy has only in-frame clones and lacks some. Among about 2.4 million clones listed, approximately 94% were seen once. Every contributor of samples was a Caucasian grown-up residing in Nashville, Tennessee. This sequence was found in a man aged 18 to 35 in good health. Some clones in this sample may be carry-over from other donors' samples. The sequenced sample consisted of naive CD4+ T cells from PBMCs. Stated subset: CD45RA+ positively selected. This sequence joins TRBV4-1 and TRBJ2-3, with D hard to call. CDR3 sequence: CASSQESGPLDQYF. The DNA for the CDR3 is TGCGCCAGCAGCCAAGAGTCCGGCCCCTTGGACCAGTATTTT.